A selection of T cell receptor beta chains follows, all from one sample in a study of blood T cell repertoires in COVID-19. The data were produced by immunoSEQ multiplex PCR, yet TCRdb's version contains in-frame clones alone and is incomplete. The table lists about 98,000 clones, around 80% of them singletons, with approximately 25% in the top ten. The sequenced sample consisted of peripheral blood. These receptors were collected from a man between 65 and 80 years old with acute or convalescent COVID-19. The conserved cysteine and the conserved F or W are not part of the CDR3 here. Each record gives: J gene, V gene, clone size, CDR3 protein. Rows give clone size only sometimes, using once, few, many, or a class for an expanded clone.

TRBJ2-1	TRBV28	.	ASSYPRWTGTLEQF
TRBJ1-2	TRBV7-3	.	ASSSQGASGPLGYT
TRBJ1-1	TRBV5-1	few	ASSPQGQLTEAF
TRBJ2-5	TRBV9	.	ASSAWTGWEETQY
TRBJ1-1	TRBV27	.	ASSFSQLYHTEAF
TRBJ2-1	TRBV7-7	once	ASSPQAGARSYNEQF
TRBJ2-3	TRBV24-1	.	ATSDPSLDTQY
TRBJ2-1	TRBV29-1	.	SVESWEGGYNEQF
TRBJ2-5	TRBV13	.	ASSPTGGQETQY
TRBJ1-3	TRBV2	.	ASSEAPWGGGHTIY
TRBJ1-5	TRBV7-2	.	ASSYGVGPQH
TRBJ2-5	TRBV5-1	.	ASSLGVQETQY
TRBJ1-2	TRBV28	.	ASRIREHGYT
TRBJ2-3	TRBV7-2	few	ASSLAQAGTQY
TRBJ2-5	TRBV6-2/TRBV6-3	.	ASSYDDRQETQY
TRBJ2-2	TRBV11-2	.	ASSRQQGTNTGELF
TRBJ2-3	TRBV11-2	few	ASSLGLEFTDTQY
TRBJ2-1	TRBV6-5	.	ASEKREYNEQF